This is a list of T cell receptor beta chains from one sample in a study of CD8 T cells in ankylosing spondylitis. MiXCR was run by TCRdb on the 5' RACE reads, yielding one entry per CDR3 protein. Seen here are 200,000 to 250,000 distinct CDR3 sequences, roughly a tenth observed once, and the top ten hold over 20%. The sequenced sample consisted of blood, either unsorted or a sorted T cell fraction (not recorded which). These receptors originate from a male donor with ankylosing spondylitis or in good health (not recorded which). The CDR3 runs from the conserved cysteine through the conserved F or W.

V: TRBV5-1; CDR3: CASSLRTDEGSPLHF
V: TRBV5-5; CDR3: CASSLIGDTTGELFF
V: TRBV5-1; CDR3: CASSLGSLTDTQYF
V: TRBV27; CDR3: CASSFAASNEKLFF
V: TRBV10-3; CDR3: CAIKGRRNTDTQYF
V: TRBV5-1; CDR3: CASSLDADNSPLHF
V: TRBV20-1; CDR3: CSASGAPGVNTGELFF
V: TRBV7-2; CDR3: CASSAPPTGAYGYTF
V: TRBV6-2/TRBV6-3; CDR3: CASRPTGGSAEAFF
V: TRBV5-6; CDR3: CASSELGQDYEQYF
V: TRBV12-3/TRBV12-4; CDR3: CASSLMTSGGSGSYNEQFF
V: TRBV12-3/TRBV12-4; CDR3: CAIPRDGGNTIYF
V: TRBV3-1; CDR3: CASSLLRDNEQYF
V: TRBV30; CDR3: CAWSRGRGQETQYF
V: TRBV20-1; CDR3: CSARDRFDPRGTDTQYF
V: TRBV9; CDR3: CASSAGTRGDTQYF
V: TRBV7-2; CDR3: CASSLSGADQPQHF
V: TRBV6-5; CDR3: CASSSNRGTYNEQFF
V: TRBV7-8; CDR3: CASSLEVSGGELFF
V: TRBV12-3/TRBV12-4; CDR3: CASSFTGGGRQPQHF
V: TRBV7-9; CDR3: CASNHGTPSYEQYF
V: TRBV27; CDR3: CASSLSGLAEQETQYF
V: TRBV5-1; CDR3: CASSLDGRQTEAFF
V: TRBV5-1; CDR3: CASSSDSRSGNTIYF
V: TRBV5-1; CDR3: CASSLRTGEITEAFF
V: TRBV24-1; CDR3: CATSDPRGTHNEQFF
V: TRBV7-9; CDR3: CASSPAGEKSTEAFF
V: TRBV7-3; CDR3: CASSLFTSGLADTQYF
V: TRBV29-1; CDR3: CSVEGAAANYEQYF
V: TRBV12-3/TRBV12-4; CDR3: CASSFLDTQYF
V: TRBV12-3/TRBV12-4; CDR3: CASSLAQGEQFF
V: TRBV6-1; CDR3: CASSKDRPGISGNTIYF
V: TRBV5-1; CDR3: CASSLVSYNEQFF
V: TRBV6-1; CDR3: CASSALTGEVETQYF
V: TRBV9; CDR3: CASSVGRRAETQYF
V: TRBV5-1; CDR3: CASRDRDRELGRNIQYF
V: TRBV28; CDR3: CASRSGRSFTDTQYF
V: TRBV5-1; CDR3: CASSASGGQPQHF
V: TRBV7-3; CDR3: CASSPSPSGVTDTQYF
V: TRBV2; CDR3: CASTEIDRLAGELFF
V: TRBV5-1; CDR3: CASRYNTGELFF
V: TRBV5-1; CDR3: CASSPQPGANTDTQYF
V: TRBV7-9; CDR3: CAGSSGQGSDEQYF
V: TRBV5-5; CDR3: CASSAGGVWGTEAFF
V: TRBV3-1; CDR3: CASRSHRVGNYEQYF
V: TRBV12-3/TRBV12-4; CDR3: CASSLRPTAGQETQYF
V: TRBV12-3/TRBV12-4; CDR3: CASRTSGNTGELFF
V: TRBV12-3/TRBV12-4; CDR3: CASSTQGAGVGELFF
V: TRBV5-1; CDR3: CASSFQFGTDLFMNTEAFF
V: TRBV19; CDR3: CASSPVRAGGLSDEQYF
V: TRBV3-1; CDR3: CASSQQFNYGYTF
V: TRBV2; CDR3: CASSGFSRSDEQFF
V: TRBV7-8; CDR3: CAGSAPNQETQYF
V: TRBV27; CDR3: CASNFGAAGNNSPLHF
V: TRBV12-3/TRBV12-4; CDR3: CASSLVGQETQYF
V: TRBV20-1; CDR3: CSDQSGEGTDTQYF
V: TRBV5-1; CDR3: CASSTGGLAGALETQYF
V: TRBV7-2; CDR3: CASSFGNRVGYTF
V: TRBV18; CDR3: CASSPQMPPGELFF